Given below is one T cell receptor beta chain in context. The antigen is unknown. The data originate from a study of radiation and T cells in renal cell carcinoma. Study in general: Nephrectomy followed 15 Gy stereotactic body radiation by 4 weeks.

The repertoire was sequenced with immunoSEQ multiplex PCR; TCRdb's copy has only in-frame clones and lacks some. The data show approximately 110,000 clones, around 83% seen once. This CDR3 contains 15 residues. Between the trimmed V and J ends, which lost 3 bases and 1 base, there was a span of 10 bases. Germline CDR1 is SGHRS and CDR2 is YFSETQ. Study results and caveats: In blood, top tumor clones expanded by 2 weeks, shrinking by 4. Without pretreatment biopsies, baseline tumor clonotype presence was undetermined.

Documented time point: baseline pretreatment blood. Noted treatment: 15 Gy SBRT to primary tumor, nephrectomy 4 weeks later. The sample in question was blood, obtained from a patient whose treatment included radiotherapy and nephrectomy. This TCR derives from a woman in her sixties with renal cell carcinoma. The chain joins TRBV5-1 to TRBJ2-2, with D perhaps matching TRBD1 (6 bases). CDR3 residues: CASSSTTGNTGELFF. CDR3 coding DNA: TGCGCCAGCAGCTCGACGACAGGGAACACCGGGGAGCTGTTTTTT.